This TCR beta chain stems from a study of cytomegalovirus exposure and HLA in healthy donors. Study findings and constraints: Reported findings show TCR beta sequences accurately forecast HLA-A and HLA-B alleles in most subjects. Researchers reported in a later analysis that common viral pathogens appeared linked to several top clusters. Clonal expansion was found to be greater in HLA-associated TCR beta chains than in equally common others in a later analysis.

Researchers ran the PCR with 60 Vbeta and 13 Jbeta primers. Profiled with immunoSEQ multiplex PCR; TCRdb holds only in-frame clones, not every one. The sample carries 150,000 to 200,000 clones, almost 85% recorded once. At collection, donors were nominally healthy, but unrecorded immune exposures were probable. About this clone: Its antigen is not known.

The sequencing input was PBMCs. The TCR originated in a woman between 50 and 59 years old in good health and CMV-seronegative.

This chain's CDR3 is CASSRTSASTDTQYF. CDR3 nucleotide sequence: TGCGCCAGCAGCCGGACTAGCGCCAGCACAGATACGCAGTATTTT. The V call is TRBV4-1, the J call TRBJ2-3, with TRBD2 matching 9 bases. V trimming: 4 bases; J trimming: 0 bases; junction bases outside the gene matches: 2. This CDR3 has 15 amino acids. Germline assignment: CDR1 MGHRA and CDR2 YSYEKL.